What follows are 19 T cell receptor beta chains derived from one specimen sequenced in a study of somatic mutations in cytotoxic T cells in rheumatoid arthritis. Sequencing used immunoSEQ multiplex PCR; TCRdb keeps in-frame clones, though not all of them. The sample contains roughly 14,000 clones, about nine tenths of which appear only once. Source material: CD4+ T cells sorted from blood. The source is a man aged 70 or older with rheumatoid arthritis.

The chain's CDR3 is CAISGLAGAYEQYF. The DNA of the CDR3 is TGTGCCATCAGTGGACTAGCGGGAGCCTACGAGCAGTACTTC. The chain combines TRBV10-3 with TRBJ2-7; the match to TRBD2 covers 12 bases. Trimming cost V 4 bases and J 2 bases; bases outside gene matches: 0. In germline, CDR1 is ENHRY, CDR2 SYGVKD. There are 14 residues in the CDR3.

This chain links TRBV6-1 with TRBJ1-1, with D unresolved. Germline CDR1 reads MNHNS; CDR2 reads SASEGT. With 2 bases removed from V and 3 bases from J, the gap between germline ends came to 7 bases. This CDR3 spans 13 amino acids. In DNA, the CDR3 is TGTGCCAGCAGTGAAATCAGGTACACTGAAGCTTTCTTT. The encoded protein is CASSEIRYTEAFF.

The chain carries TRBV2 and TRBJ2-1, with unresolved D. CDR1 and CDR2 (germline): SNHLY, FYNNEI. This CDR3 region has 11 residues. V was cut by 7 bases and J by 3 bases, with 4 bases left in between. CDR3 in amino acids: CASKYYNEQFF. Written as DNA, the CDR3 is TGTGCCAGCAAATACTACAATGAGCAGTTCTTC.

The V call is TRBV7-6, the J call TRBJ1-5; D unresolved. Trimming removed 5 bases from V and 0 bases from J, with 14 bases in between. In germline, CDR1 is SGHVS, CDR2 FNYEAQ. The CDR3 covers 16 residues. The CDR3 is CASSPSPRYSNQPQHF. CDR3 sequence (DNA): TGTGCCAGCAGCCCAAGTCCCAGGTATAGCAATCAGCCCCAGCATTTT.

The CDR3 coding sequence is TGTGCCAGTAGTATAGTAGGACAGGGGGACCAGCCCCAGCATTTT. Translation: CASSIVGQGDQPQHF. The V gene is TRBV19, the J gene TRBJ1-5; 10 nucleotides align to TRBD1. The trim removed 1 base at V and 7 bases at J, leaving 4 bases unmatched. The CDR3 sequence is 15 residues long. Germline lookup yields CDR1 LNHDA and CDR2 SQIVND (reference sequence). Together with reference TRBV19 and TRBJ1-5, the CDR3 gives the full variable domain: DGGITQSPKYLFRKEGQNVTLSCEQNLNHDAMYWYRQDPGQGLRLIYYSQIVNDFQKGDIAEGYSVSREKKESFPLTVTSAQKNPTAFYLCASSIVGQGDQPQHFGDGTRLSIL.

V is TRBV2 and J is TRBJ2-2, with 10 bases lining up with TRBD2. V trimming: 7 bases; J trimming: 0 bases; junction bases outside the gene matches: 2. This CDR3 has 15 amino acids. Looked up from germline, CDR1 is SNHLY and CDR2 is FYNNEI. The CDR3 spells CASTSGGPNTGELFF. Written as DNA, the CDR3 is TGTGCCAGCACTAGCGGGGGCCCGAACACCGGGGAGCTGTTTTTT.

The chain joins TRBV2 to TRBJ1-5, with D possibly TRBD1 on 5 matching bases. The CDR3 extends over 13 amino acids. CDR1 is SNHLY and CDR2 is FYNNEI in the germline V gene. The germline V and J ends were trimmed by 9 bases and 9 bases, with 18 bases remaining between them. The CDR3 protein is CASKSLEGRPQHF. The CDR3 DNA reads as TGTGCCAGTAAGAGTCTGGAGGGGAGGCCCCAGCATTTT.

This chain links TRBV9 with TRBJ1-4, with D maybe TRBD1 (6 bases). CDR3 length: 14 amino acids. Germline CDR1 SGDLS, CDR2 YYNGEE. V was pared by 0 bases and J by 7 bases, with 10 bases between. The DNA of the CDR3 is TGTGCCAGCAGCGTAGACAGGGAACGTGAAAAACTGTTTTTT. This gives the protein CASSVDREREKLFF.

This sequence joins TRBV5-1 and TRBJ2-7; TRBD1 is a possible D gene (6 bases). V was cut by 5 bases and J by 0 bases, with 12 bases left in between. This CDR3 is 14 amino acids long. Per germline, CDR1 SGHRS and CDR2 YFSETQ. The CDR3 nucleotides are TGCGCCAGCAGGCCTACAGGGTACTCCTACGAGCAGTACTTC. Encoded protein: CASRPTGYSYEQYF.

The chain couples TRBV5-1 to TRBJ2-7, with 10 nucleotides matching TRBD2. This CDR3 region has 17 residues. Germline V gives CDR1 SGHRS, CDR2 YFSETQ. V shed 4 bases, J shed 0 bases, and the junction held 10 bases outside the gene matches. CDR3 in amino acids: CASSPRIAGGSSYEQYF. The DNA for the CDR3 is TGCGCCAGCAGCCCCCGGATAGCGGGAGGTAGCTCCTACGAGCAGTACTTC.

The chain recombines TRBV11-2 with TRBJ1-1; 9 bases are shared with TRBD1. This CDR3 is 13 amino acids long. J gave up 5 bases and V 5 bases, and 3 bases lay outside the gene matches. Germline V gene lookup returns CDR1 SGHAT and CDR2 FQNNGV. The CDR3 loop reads CASSAQGATEAFF. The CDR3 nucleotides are TGTGCCAGCAGCGCACAGGGGGCGACTGAAGCTTTCTTT.

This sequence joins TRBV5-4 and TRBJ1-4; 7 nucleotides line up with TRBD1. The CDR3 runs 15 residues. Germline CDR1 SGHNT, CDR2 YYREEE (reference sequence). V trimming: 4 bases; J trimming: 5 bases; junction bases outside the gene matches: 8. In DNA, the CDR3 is TGTGCCAGCAGCACCGGACAGGCCATGAATGAAAAACTGTTTTTT. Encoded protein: CASSTGQAMNEKLFF.

CDR3 protein: CASSSRPGRGSEKLFF. The CDR3, as DNA: TGTGCCAGCAGCAGTCGCCCAGGGAGGGGGAGTGAAAAACTGTTTTTT. The gene calls are TRBV28 and TRBJ1-4; possible D gene TRBD1, 6 bases. CDR3 size: 16 residues. V dropped 6 bases and J dropped 7 bases, with 21 bases sitting between them. In germline, CDR1 is MDHEN, CDR2 SYDVKM.

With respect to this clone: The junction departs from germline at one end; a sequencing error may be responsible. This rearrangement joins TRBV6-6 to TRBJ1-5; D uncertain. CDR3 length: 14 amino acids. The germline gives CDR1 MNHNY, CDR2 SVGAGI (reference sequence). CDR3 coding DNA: TGTGCCAGCACTTACCCTAAAAGCAATCAGCCCCAGCATTTT. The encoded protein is CASTYPKSNQPQHF.

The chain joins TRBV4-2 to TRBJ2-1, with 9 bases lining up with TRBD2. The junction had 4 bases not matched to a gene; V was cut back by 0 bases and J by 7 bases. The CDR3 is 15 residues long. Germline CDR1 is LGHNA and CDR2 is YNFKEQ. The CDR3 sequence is CASSQEGLARNEQFF. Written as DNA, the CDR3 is TGTGCCAGCAGCCAAGAAGGACTAGCGAGAAATGAGCAGTTCTTC.

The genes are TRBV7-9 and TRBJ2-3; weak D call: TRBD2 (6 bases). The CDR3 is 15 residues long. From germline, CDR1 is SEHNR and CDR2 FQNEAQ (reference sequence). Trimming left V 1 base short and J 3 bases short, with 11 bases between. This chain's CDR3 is CASSLVSGVTDTQYF. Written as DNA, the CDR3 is TGTGCCAGCAGCTTAGTATCGGGGGTTACAGATACGCAGTATTTT.

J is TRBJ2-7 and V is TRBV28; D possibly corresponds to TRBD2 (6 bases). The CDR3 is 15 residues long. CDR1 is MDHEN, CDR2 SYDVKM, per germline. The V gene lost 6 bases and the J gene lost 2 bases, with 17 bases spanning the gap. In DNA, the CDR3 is TGTGCCAGCAGAGCGGCCTCGGACTACCCCTACGAGCAGTACTTC. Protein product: CASRAASDYPYEQYF.

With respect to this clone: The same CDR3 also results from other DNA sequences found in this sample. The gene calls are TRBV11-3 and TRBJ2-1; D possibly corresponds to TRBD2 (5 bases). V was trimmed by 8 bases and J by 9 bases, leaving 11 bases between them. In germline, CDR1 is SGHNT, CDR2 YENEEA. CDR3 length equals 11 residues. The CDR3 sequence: CASGTGIEQFF. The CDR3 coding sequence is TGTGCCAGCGGTACGGGGATTGAGCAGTTCTTC.

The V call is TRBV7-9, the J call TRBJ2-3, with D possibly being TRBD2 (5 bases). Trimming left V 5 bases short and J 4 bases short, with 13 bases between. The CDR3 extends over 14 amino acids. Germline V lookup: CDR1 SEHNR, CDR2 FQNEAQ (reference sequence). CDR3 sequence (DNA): TGTGCCAGCAGCCTTCTAGCCGGTGCAGATACGCAGTATTTT. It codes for CASSLLAGADTQYF.